The 20 T cell receptor beta chains reported below all come from one sample, sequenced in a study of shared clonotypes between healthy human individuals. Profiling relied on immunoSEQ multiplex PCR, and the TCRdb table lists in-frame clones only, not all of them. The data show about 1.1 million clones, with 60% to 85% seen just once and approximately 0.9% held by the top ten. The sample consisted of memory CD4+ T cells from PBMCs. Sample subset: CD45RA-negative fraction. The receptors originated from a man younger than 35 in good health. Some clones in this sample may be carry-over from other donors' samples.

The chain couples TRBV6-5 to TRBJ1-5; D is possibly TRBD1 (5 bases). The germline V gene has CDR1 MNHEY and CDR2 SVGAGI. This CDR3 is built from 16 residues. The V and J ends lost 3 bases and 6 bases respectively, with 18 bases between them. The CDR3 DNA reads as TGTGCCAGCAGTTATAGCTTTCATCAGGGTGGTCAGCCCCAGCATTTT. Translating gives CASSYSFHQGGQPQHF.

The genes are TRBV28 and TRBJ1-3, with D perhaps matching TRBD1 (6 bases). The CDR3 is 16 amino acids. Germline lookup yields CDR1 MDHEN and CDR2 SYDVKM. The V end lost 7 bases, the J end lost 0 bases, and 16 bases lay between the germline ends. CDR3 DNA: TGTGCCAGCACCGACCCACGGGGGCCCTCTGGAAACACCATATATTTT. Translated, it gives CASTDPRGPSGNTIYF. Together with reference TRBV28 and TRBJ1-3, the CDR3 gives the full variable domain: DVKVTQSSRYLVKRTGEKVFLECVQDMDHENMFWYRQDPGLGLRLIYFSYDVKMKEKGDIPEGYSVSREKKERFSLILESASTNQTSMYLCASTDPRGPSGNTIYFGEGSWLTVV.

Turning to this clone: The same CDR3 arises from other DNA sequences in this sample as well. The V call is TRBV18, the J call TRBJ2-5; TRBD1 matches 7 bases. This CDR3 contains 13 residues. Germline assignment: CDR1 KGHSH and CDR2 LQKENI. V shed 4 bases and J 5 bases; nucleotides not matched to a gene: 4. Here the CDR3 reads CASSRGQQETQYF. In DNA, the CDR3 is TGTGCCAGCTCACGGGGACAGCAGGAGACCCAGTACTTC.

This chain connects TRBV28 to TRBJ1-5; no clear D gene. This CDR3 comprises 13 residues. V dropped 4 bases and J dropped 3 bases, with 7 bases sitting between them. Germline CDR1 and CDR2: MDHEN and SYDVKM. The CDR3 bases are TGTGCCAGCAGTTCCAATGACAATCAGCCCCAGCATTTT. Translation gives CASSSNDNQPQHF.

The CDR3 reads CAWSKDTLTDTQYF. The CDR3 region has the DNA TGTGCCTGGAGTAAGGACACCCTCACAGATACGCAGTATTTT. The rearrangement joins TRBV30 to TRBJ2-3; the D gene is possibly TRBD1 (5 bases). Germline V gene data show CDR1 as GTSNPN and CDR2 as SVGIG (reference sequence). Trimming removed 2 bases at V and 2 bases at J, with 11 bases between. The CDR3 consists of 14 residues.

The chain employs TRBV28 and TRBJ1-5, with D unclear. Per germline, CDR1 MDHEN and CDR2 SYDVKM. Trimming stripped 5 bases from V and 0 bases from J, with 8 bases between. The length of the CDR3 is 14 residues. The CDR3: CASSRRYSNQPQHF. CDR3 bases: TGTGCCAGCAGTCGACGGTATAGCAATCAGCCCCAGCATTTT.

The V gene is TRBV15, the J gene TRBJ2-6, with D unclear. V was trimmed by 3 bases and J by 2 bases, leaving 20 bases between them. Germline CDR1 LNHNV, CDR2 YYDKDF (reference sequence). The CDR3 runs to 19 residues. The CDR3 sequence is CATSRARQEAPPGANVLTF. The CDR3 DNA is TGTGCCACCAGCAGGGCCCGGCAGGAAGCTCCCCCTGGGGCCAACGTCCTGACTTTC.

The chain carries TRBV28 and TRBJ1-1, with a possible D match to TRBD1 (5 bases). The germline V and J ends were trimmed by 5 bases and 11 bases, with 18 bases remaining between them. Germline-derived CDR1 and CDR2 are MDHEN and SYDVKM. The CDR3 spans 13 residues. The CDR3 region is CASSLPQGPMAFF. CDR3 in DNA: TGTGCCAGCAGTCTGCCGCAGGGCCCTATGGCTTTCTTT.

The chain links TRBV10-3 to TRBJ2-7; D perhaps matches TRBD1 (5 bases). Germline CDR1 and CDR2: ENHRY and SYGVKD. V shed 4 bases and J shed 5 bases, with 12 bases lying between them. The CDR3 runs to 13 residues. The CDR3 is CAISGGSTNEQYF. For the CDR3, the DNA is TGTGCCATCAGTGGGGGCAGTACAAACGAGCAGTACTTC.

The CDR3 bases are TGTGCCAGCAGCGTAGGGATAGGACAGGGTGACGAAAAACTGTTTTTT. Translated: CASSVGIGQGDEKLFF. The V call is TRBV9, the J call TRBJ1-4, with 8 positions matching TRBD1. J gave up 8 bases and V 0 bases, and 9 bases lay outside the gene matches. This CDR3 has 16 residues. CDR1 and CDR2 from the germline V gene are SGDLS and YYNGEE.

J is TRBJ2-7 and V is TRBV28; 7 bases map to TRBD1. The V gene end was trimmed by 7 bases and the J gene end by 5 bases; junction bases not matched to a gene: 14. Per the germline V gene, CDR1 is MDHEN and CDR2 is SYDVKM. This CDR3 is 15 amino acids long. CDR3 bases: TGTGCCAGCAAGACCGTACAGGGGAGTTTACACGAGCAGTACTTC. Translated: CASKTVQGSLHEQYF.

This clone was recorded only once. The chain recombines TRBV5-6 with TRBJ1-4; TRBD1 aligns across 9 bases. Germline CDR1 is SGHDT and CDR2 is YYEEEE. The CDR3 totals 13 residues. Trimming took 4 bases from V and 6 from J; bases not matched to a gene: 1. In DNA form, the CDR3 reads TGTGCCAGCAGCCGGGACAGGGATGAAAAACTGTTTTTT. Residues: CASSRDRDEKLFF.

The J gene is TRBJ2-1, the V gene TRBV7-6, with 8 bases lining up with TRBD1. This CDR3 is 15 amino acids long. V lost 5 bases and J lost 4; bases outside the gene matches: 7. Germline V gene lookup returns CDR1 SGHVS and CDR2 FNYEAQ. CDR3: CASSRQGALYNEQFF. The CDR3 DNA reads as TGTGCCAGCAGCCGGCAGGGGGCACTTTACAATGAGCAGTTCTTC. Supplemented by reference TRBV7-6 and TRBJ2-1, the full variable domain reads GAGVSQSPRYKVTKRGQDVALRCDPISGHVSLYWYRQALGQGPEFLTYFNYEAQQDKSGLPNDRFSAERPEGSISTLTIQRTEQRDSAMYRCASSRQGALYNEQFFGPGTRLTVL.

This rearrangement joins TRBV6-5 to TRBJ2-7, with TRBD1 as a possible D gene (7 bases). Between the trimmed V and J ends, which lost 5 bases and 2 bases, there was a span of 16 bases. CDR1 MNHEY and CDR2 SVGAGI come from the germline V gene. The CDR3 extends over 15 amino acids. The CDR3 region is CASSPTGVAAYEQYF. The CDR3 DNA is TGTGCCAGCAGTCCAACAGGGGTAGCGGCCTACGAGCAGTACTTC.

V and J are TRBV5-1 and TRBJ2-3; 7 bases fit TRBD1. The CDR3 loop spans 13 amino acids. In germline, CDR1 is SGHRS, CDR2 YFSETQ. Trimming at V came to 4 bases and at J to 4 bases, leaving 3 bases not matched to a gene. The CDR3 spells CASSPTGPDTQYF. The CDR3 DNA reads TGCGCCAGCAGCCCGACAGGGCCAGATACGCAGTATTTT.

This chain joins TRBV4-3 and TRBJ1-2; D gene uncertain. The germline V gene has CDR1 LGHNA and CDR2 YSLEER. The V gene lost 2 bases and the J gene lost 4 bases, with 17 bases spanning the gap. The CDR3 covers 16 residues. CDR3 DNA: TGCGCCAGCAGCCAAAACCCAACCCCAGGCACCTATGGCTACACCTTC. Its translation is CASSQNPTPGTYGYTF.

This rearrangement joins TRBV15 to TRBJ2-1, with 11 bases matching TRBD2. This CDR3 comprises 16 residues. The ends lost 8 bases at V and 7 bases at J; junction bases unmatched: 13. Germline V CDR1 and CDR2: LNHNV, YYDKDF (reference sequence). The chain's CDR3 is CATFDGSSGRWNEQFF. The DNA of the CDR3 is TGTGCCACCTTCGATGGGTCTAGCGGGAGGTGGAATGAGCAGTTCTTC.

The chain uses TRBV29-1 and TRBJ1-1, with 7 positions matching TRBD1. Germline V CDR1 and CDR2: SQVTM, ANQGSEA. The J segment lost 6 bases and the V segment lost 7 bases, leaving 8 bases of the junction unmatched. The CDR3 contains 12 residues. This CDR3 reads CSAIRGRAEAFF. In DNA form, the CDR3 reads TGCAGCGCGATCAGGGGGAGGGCTGAAGCTTTCTTT.

The V gene is TRBV7-9, the J gene TRBJ2-5; D is possibly TRBD1 (6 bases). The V and J ends lost 4 bases and 5 bases respectively, with 20 bases between them. In germline, CDR1 is SEHNR, CDR2 FQNEAQ (reference sequence). The CDR3 sequence is 16 residues long. CDR3 DNA: TGTGCCAGCAGCTCAAGGGGGACGACTCTAACCGAGACCCAGTACTTC. Translation gives CASSSRGTTLTETQYF.

This clone was counted a few times. The genes are TRBV5-1 and TRBJ1-1; D remains unclear. The V end lost 6 bases, the J end lost 3 bases, and 12 bases lay between the germline ends. The length of the CDR3 is 13 residues. Germline V CDR1 and CDR2: SGHRS, YFSETQ. CDR3: CASTGPWDTEAFF. The CDR3 nucleotides are TGCGCCAGCACCGGGCCGTGGGACACTGAAGCTTTCTTT.